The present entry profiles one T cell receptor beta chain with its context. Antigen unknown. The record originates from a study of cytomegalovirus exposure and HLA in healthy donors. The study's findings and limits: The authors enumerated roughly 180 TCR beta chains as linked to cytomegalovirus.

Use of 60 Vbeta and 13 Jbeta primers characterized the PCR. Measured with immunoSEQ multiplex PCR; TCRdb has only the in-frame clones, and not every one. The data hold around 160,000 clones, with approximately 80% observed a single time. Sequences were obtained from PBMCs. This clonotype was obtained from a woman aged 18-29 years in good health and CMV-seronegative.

In nucleotides, the CDR3 is TGTGCCAGCAGTGAACGGATGCGGCCTCGGGATGACTATGGCTACACCTTC. This codes for CASSERMRPRDDYGYTF. The chain has TRBV6-1 and TRBJ1-2, with D unclear. V was pared by 2 bases and J by 3 bases, with 19 bases between. The CDR3 is 17 residues long. Germline V gives CDR1 MNHNS, CDR2 SASEGT.